This TCR beta chain was sequenced during a study of PD-1 blockade in mismatch repair-deficient tumors (dated 2017 in TCRdb). A note on the overall study: The trial enrolled roughly 83 consecutive patients with about twelve mismatch repair-deficient cancer types between 2013 and late 2016, all previously treated and progressing. Tumor-associated T cell clones in the peripheral blood of patients responding to PD-1 blockade were tracked using deep sequencing of TCR CDR3 regions. The research as a whole found: Clones residing in the tumor, which were often undetectable in blood before treatment, expanded quickly after pembrolizumab and then contracted, generally before radiologic responses.

A single count supports this clone. Its recognized antigen is unknown. No much larger clone exists at a distance of one base, and base qualities are not known. Reading the label with the study, this specimen's time point is: peripheral blood before pembrolizumab. Mismatch repair deficiency in every enrolled patient was established by polymerase chain reaction or immunohistochemistry. Three patients who responded to pembrolizumab therapy underwent TCR sequencing. The phase II trial prospectively evaluated PD-1 blockade with pembrolizumab in advanced mismatch repair-deficient cancers, independent of tissue of origin. Serial peripheral blood T cell samples were collected before and at multiple times after starting PD-1 blockade. Blood sampling times were reported as weeks after the first pembrolizumab dose. V and J lose 2 bases and 0 bases, and a span of 18 bases separates them. Reading the germline V gene gives CDR1 SGHAT and CDR2 FQNNGV. The CDR3 measures 18 amino acids from cysteine to phenylalanine. This entry keeps only the CDR3 DNA: 54 bases, framed from base 1.

Libraries were made using the immunoSEQ multiplex PCR assay. As stored in TCRdb, this immuneACCESS dataset retains in-frame rearrangements with V and J assigned. A fraction of the clones does not appear; measured against another copy, unresolved V genes explain less than half of the discrepancy, and the remainder lacks a known reason. The sample yields tens of thousands of clones; 65% to 85% were counted once. The leading ten clones occupy approximately 3% of the sample. The sequence was obtained from an adult with mismatch repair-deficient cancer. The chain is encoded by TRBV11-2 joined to TRBJ2-3; matching of 6 bases hints at TRBD1 as the D gene. This material consisted of PBMCs, taken before pembrolizumab treatment. The nucleotide sequence is given as TGTGCCAGCAGCTTAACCCCCCTACAGGGATCTAGCACAGATACGCAGTATTTT. It translates as CASSLTPLQGSSTDTQYF.